These T cell receptor beta chains were read from a single sample in a study of breast tumors, draining lymph nodes, adjacent tissues. Each CDR3 protein gets one entry after TCRdb re-called the multiplex PCR reads with MiXCR. The sample carries approximately 250,000 distinct CDR3 sequences, under 40% recorded once. Sequencing was carried out using axillary lymph node tissue. These receptors came from a female donor with breast cancer. Some clones in this sample may be carry-over from other donors' samples. Both conserved end residues are part of each CDR3. Fields, in order: D gene, J gene, V gene, clone size, CDR3 DNA, CDR3 protein. A D gene is named only where the DNA matches it firmly. Clone sizes are given selectively: once, few, many, or a class where the clone is expanded.

>-|TRBJ2-3|TRBV15|once
TGTGCCACCAGCAGAGGGGGGAATGACAATGAGCAGTATTTT
CATSRGGNDNEQYF
>-|TRBJ2-7|TRBV18|many
TGTGCCAGCTCACGAGACACCGTCTACGAGCAGTACTTC
CASSRDTVYEQYF
>TRBD1|TRBJ1-2|TRBV12-3/TRBV12-4|many
TGTGCCAGCAGTTTAGATCCCAGGGGGCGGGTTGGCTACACCTTC
CASSLDPRGRVGYTF
>-|TRBJ2-5|TRBV19|many
TGTGCCAGTAGTGCCGGCCCTTTCCAAGAGACCCAGTACTTC
CASSAGPFQETQYF
>-|TRBJ2-1|TRBV24-1|many
TGTGCCACCAGTGATTTGACCCCAACCGGGTACAATGAGCAGTTCTTC
CATSDLTPTGYNEQFF
>-|TRBJ2-1|TRBV20-1|many
TGCAGTGCTAGAGGGGCGGTTCGGACCAATGAGCAGTTCTTC
CSARGAVRTNEQFF
>TRBD2|TRBJ2-3|TRBV5-8|few
TGTGCCAGCAGCATTAGCGGGAGTACGCAGTATTTT
CASSISGSTQYF
>-|TRBJ2-3|TRBV5-1|many
TGCGCCAGCAGCTTGGCCGACGGGGGCCGAGATACGCAGTATTTT
CASSLADGGRDTQYF
>-|TRBJ2-7|TRBV5-4|many
TGTGCCAGCAGTCTTTCTAAAAGCTTTTCGGCAGGGAGCTCCTACGAGCAGTACTTC
CASSLSKSFSAGSSYEQYF
>-|TRBJ2-1|TRBV19|many
TGTGCCAGTAGTATAGGGGCGGGCCGATCCTACAATGAGCAGTTCTTC
CASSIGAGRSYNEQFF
>-|TRBJ1-6|TRBV20-1|-
TGCAGTGCTAGTAGTGCGGAGGATTCACCCCTCCACTTT
CSASSAEDSPLHF
>TRBD1|TRBJ2-7|TRBV28|few
TGTGCCAGCAGTTTATGGGCAGGGGGCGAGCAGTACTTC
CASSLWAGGEQYF
>TRBD2|TRBJ2-3|TRBV20-1|many
TGCAGTGCTTCTAGGACTAGCGGGAGTTGGGGCGCAGATACGCAGTATTTT
CSASRTSGSWGADTQYF
>-|TRBJ1-6|TRBV5-1|many
TGCGCCAGCAGTCTGGACTCCTATAATTCCCCCCTCCACTTT
CASSLDSYNSPLHF
>TRBD2|TRBJ2-7|TRBV18|few
TGTGCCAGCTCGCCCCCCGGGGGGCTAGCGGGTTACGAGCAGTACTTC
CASSPPGGLAGYEQYF
>-|TRBJ2-5|TRBV5-1|many
TGCGCCAGCAGCTTGGAGGGAGTGCCTCAAAAGACCCAGTACTTC
CASSLEGVPQKTQYF
>-|TRBJ1-5|TRBV29-1|many
TGCAGCGTTGAAGAAGGGGTCTATCAGCCCCAGCATTTT
CSVEEGVYQPQHF
>TRBD2|TRBJ2-3|TRBV7-3|-
TGTGCCAGCAGCCCGACTAGCGGGGGAGATACGCAGTATTTT
CASSPTSGGDTQYF
>-|TRBJ1-5|TRBV11-2|many
TGTGCCAGCAGCATCGACTGGGGCAATCAGCCCCAGCATTTT
CASSIDWGNQPQHF
>-|TRBJ1-3|TRBV28|few
TGTGCCAGCAGTCTCGAATCCACACCGAGCTCTGGAAACACCATATATTTT
CASSLESTPSSGNTIYF
>-|TRBJ1-2|TRBV12-3/TRBV12-4|-
TGTGCCAGCAGTTTAAGGGGGTACTATGGCTACGCCTTC
CASSLRGYYGYAF
>-|TRBJ2-7|TRBV2|many
TGTGCCAGCAGTCTACTTTCAGTCTGGGAGCAGTACTTC
CASSLLSVWEQYF
>-|TRBJ1-5|TRBV4-2|many
TGTGCCAGCAGCCAAGCAGGGGATACCAATCAGCCCCAGCATTTT
CASSQAGDTNQPQHF
>TRBD2|TRBJ2-5|TRBV20-1|-
TGCAGTGCTATGTCCGGGGGGAGGGAGACCCAGTACTTC
CSAMSGGRETQYF
>TRBD1|TRBJ2-1|TRBV11-3|many
TGTGCCAGCAGCTTAGGGGACAGGGTCAAGGGTAAGCAGTTCTTC
CASSLGDRVKGKQFF
>TRBD2|TRBJ2-2|TRBV20-1|many
TGCAGTGCTAGACTAGCGGGGGGCGGGACCGGGGAGCTGTTTTTT
CSARLAGGGTGELFF
>-|TRBJ2-5|TRBV7-2|many
TGTGCCAGCAGCCTTACATGGATTCAAGAGACCCAGTACTTC
CASSLTWIQETQYF
>TRBD1|TRBJ2-7|TRBV4-1|many
TGCGCCAGCAGCTCGCGGACAGGCGCCAGGGAGCAGTACTTC
CASSSRTGAREQYF
>-|TRBJ2-5|TRBV20-1|-
TGCAGTGCTATTCGACAGGGCGTTGGGGGGGAAGAGACCCAGTACTTC
CSAIRQGVGGEETQYF
>-|TRBJ2-5|TRBV7-6|many
TGTGCCAGCAGCTTTTGGGCCCTAGGAGAGACCCAGTACTTC
CASSFWALGETQYF
>-|TRBJ1-5|TRBV20-1|many
TGCAGTGCTACTTGGACAGCCAAGGAGCCCCAGCATTTT
CSATWTAKEPQHF
>TRBD1|TRBJ2-7|TRBV14|many
TGTGCCAGCGGGGGACAGCACTACGAGCAGTACTTC
CASGGQHYEQYF
>-|TRBJ2-5|TRBV20-1|-
TGCAGTGCTAGTAGCGGACAAGAGACCCAGTACTTC
CSASSGQETQYF
>TRBD1|TRBJ1-2|TRBV12-3/TRBV12-4|many
TGTGCCAGCAGTGTGACAGGGCTCCATGGCTACACCTTC
CASSVTGLHGYTF
>-|TRBJ2-7|TRBV11-2|-
TGTGCCAGCGCGGCGGGTTCCTACGAGCAGTACTTC
CASAAGSYEQYF
>-|TRBJ1-1|TRBV24-1|many
TGTGCCACCAGTGAGGTCACAGCGAACACTGAAGCTTTCTTT
CATSEVTANTEAFF
>-|TRBJ2-6|TRBV15|many
TGTGCCACCAGCACCGGGGCCAACGTCCTGACTTTC
CATSTGANVLTF
>TRBD1|TRBJ1-2|TRBV28|-
TGTGCCAGCAGACCGCAGGGGGTCCATGGCTACACCTTC
CASRPQGVHGYTF
>-|TRBJ2-3|TRBV11-3|many
TGTGCCAGCAGCTTAGACACAGATACGCAGTATTTT
CASSLDTDTQYF
>-|TRBJ2-1|TRBV19|many
TGTGCCAGTAGTATTAATTCGGGGGCGATCTACAATGAGCAGTTCTTC
CASSINSGAIYNEQFF
>TRBD2|TRBJ2-7|TRBV3-1|-
TGTGCCAGCAGCCCGGATCGGACTAGCGGGAGGGAAAGCTCCTACGAGCAGCACTTC
CASSPDRTSGRESSYEQHF
>-|TRBJ2-2|TRBV15|-
TGTGCCACCAGCAGTTTCGATACCGGGGAGCTGTTTTTT
CATSSFDTGELFF
>TRBD1|TRBJ2-1|TRBV20-1|-
TGCAGTGCCCCCGACAGGGCAGGACAGGGATTTTACAATGAGCAGTTCTTC
CSAPDRAGQGFYNEQFF
>-|TRBJ1-1|TRBV5-6|-
TGTGCCAGCAGTCTGGCGGGGCGGGTGATGAACACTGAAGCTTTCTTT
CASSLAGRVMNTEAFF
>TRBD1|TRBJ2-1|TRBV20-1|-
TGCAGTGTCAGAGAAGGGGGCAAGGATACGCAGTTCTTC
CSVREGGKDTQFF
>-|TRBJ2-7|TRBV11-3|many
TGTGCCAGCAGCTCCTCGGACGAGCAGTACTTC
CASSSSDEQYF
>TRBD1|TRBJ2-5|TRBV7-9|-
TGTGCCAGCAGCCTTGACAGGGATCAAGAGACCCAGTACTTC
CASSLDRDQETQYF
>TRBD1|TRBJ1-2|TRBV25-1|-
TGTGCCAGCAGTGAATACCACGGGACAGGGATCTATGGCTACACCTTC
CASSEYHGTGIYGYTF